Listed below are T cell receptor beta chains from one sample, sequenced in a study of control samples from healthy donors and cancer patients. This table comes from immunoSEQ multiplex PCR, and its TCRdb copy is limited to in-frame clones, with some not included. Recorded for this sample: about 200,000 clones. Sample: blood. These TCRs come from a woman aged 25-40 years in good health. The CDR3 runs from the conserved cysteine through the conserved F or W. D genes are given only for firm matches.

j_gene: TRBJ1-2
v_gene: TRBV5-1
len: 12
d_gene: .
CDR3nt: TGCGCCAGCAGCTTGGAGGGGAGCGGCTACACCTTC
CDR3aa: CASSLEGSGYTF

j_gene: TRBJ2-1
v_gene: TRBV15
len: 11
d_gene: .
CDR3nt: TGTGCCACCAGCAGAGTGAATGAGCAGTTCTTC
CDR3aa: CATSRVNEQFF

j_gene: TRBJ2-5
v_gene: TRBV4-1
len: 14
d_gene: .
CDR3nt: TGCGCCAGCAGCCAAGATTACGACAAAGAGACCCAGTACTTC
CDR3aa: CASSQDYDKETQYF

j_gene: TRBJ2-2
v_gene: TRBV5-8
len: 17
d_gene: TRBD1
CDR3nt: TGTGCCAGCAGCTTAACACCGGGACAGGGGAACACCGGGGAGCTGTTTTTT
CDR3aa: CASSLTPGQGNTGELFF

j_gene: TRBJ2-5
v_gene: TRBV4-3
len: 15
d_gene: .
CDR3nt: TGCGCCAGCAGCCAAGATGGCGGGGTGTCGGAGACCCAGTACTTC
CDR3aa: CASSQDGGVSETQYF

j_gene: TRBJ1-4
v_gene: TRBV2
len: 13
d_gene: .
CDR3nt: TGTGCCAGCGTGAGAGGGCTGCAAGAAAAACTGTTTTTT
CDR3aa: CASVRGLQEKLFF

j_gene: TRBJ1-3
v_gene: TRBV5-1
len: 14
d_gene: .
CDR3nt: TGCGCCAGCAGCTCGGCTACGGGTGAAAACACCATATATTTT
CDR3aa: CASSSATGENTIYF

j_gene: TRBJ1-6
v_gene: TRBV6-5
len: 13
d_gene: .
CDR3nt: TGTGCCAGCAGTTACGACGGGCAGGGCCCCCTCCACTTT
CDR3aa: CASSYDGQGPLHF

j_gene: TRBJ1-2
v_gene: TRBV30
len: 12
d_gene: .
CDR3nt: TGTGCCTGGACTGGCGGCGGCTATGGCTACACCTTC
CDR3aa: CAWTGGGYGYTF

j_gene: TRBJ2-7
v_gene: TRBV9
len: 16
d_gene: .
CDR3nt: TGTGCCAGCAGCGTATCCAAAGAACGCAACTCCTACGAGCAGTACTTC
CDR3aa: CASSVSKERNSYEQYF